This is a list of T cell receptor beta chains from one sample in a study of blood T cell repertoires in COVID-19. Data came from immunoSEQ multiplex PCR; TCRdb stores just in-frame clones and leaves some out. Here the sample spans 120,000 to 150,000 clones, around 80% being singletons. The sequencing input was peripheral blood. All receptors derive from a man older than 75 with acute or convalescent COVID-19. Each CDR3 is given without its conserved first and last residue. Fields, in order: V gene, clone size, J gene, CDR3 protein. Clone size is stated in some rows and not others, as once, few, many or a class when expanded.

v_gene: TRBV5-1; abundance: .; j_gene: TRBJ2-2; CDR3aa: ASSSGTGTNTGELF
v_gene: TRBV30; abundance: .; j_gene: TRBJ1-2; CDR3aa: ACMVQGYGGYT
v_gene: TRBV5-1; abundance: .; j_gene: TRBJ2-5; CDR3aa: ASEPPGQETQY
v_gene: TRBV30; abundance: few; j_gene: TRBJ1-2; CDR3aa: AWSRRQGYYGYT
v_gene: TRBV5-1; abundance: .; j_gene: TRBJ2-2; CDR3aa: ASSFEGAGTGELF
v_gene: TRBV6-5; abundance: .; j_gene: TRBJ2-7; CDR3aa: ASSYAGGGIEQY
v_gene: TRBV5-5; abundance: .; j_gene: TRBJ1-1; CDR3aa: ASSFFSSTEAF
v_gene: TRBV5-1; abundance: .; j_gene: TRBJ1-1; CDR3aa: ASSLAQTNTEAF
v_gene: TRBV5-4; abundance: few; j_gene: TRBJ1-2; CDR3aa: ASSLFGSPWGEYGYT
v_gene: TRBV5-6; abundance: .; j_gene: TRBJ2-5; CDR3aa: ASSFGQGKTQY
v_gene: TRBV4-2; abundance: .; j_gene: TRBJ1-2; CDR3aa: ASSQAGQPDYGYT
v_gene: TRBV5-4; abundance: .; j_gene: TRBJ1-2; CDR3aa: ASSLGTASDYGYT
v_gene: TRBV6-2/TRBV6-3; abundance: .; j_gene: TRBJ2-7; CDR3aa: ASSNRDRGSYEQY
v_gene: TRBV30; abundance: .; j_gene: TRBJ1-4; CDR3aa: AWAPRTYEKLF
v_gene: TRBV18; abundance: .; j_gene: TRBJ1-4; CDR3aa: ASSRLNGEEKLF
v_gene: TRBV11-3; abundance: .; j_gene: TRBJ2-3; CDR3aa: ASSSSRDTQY
v_gene: TRBV3-1/TRBV3-2; abundance: .; j_gene: TRBJ2-7; CDR3aa: ASSQVYGRSEQY
v_gene: TRBV30; abundance: .; j_gene: TRBJ2-1; CDR3aa: ACKQGGQYYNEQF
v_gene: TRBV7-9; abundance: .; j_gene: TRBJ2-6; CDR3aa: ASRPPGQTPGANVLT
v_gene: TRBV5-6; abundance: few; j_gene: TRBJ2-1; CDR3aa: ASSSGMNEQF
v_gene: TRBV3-1/TRBV3-2; abundance: .; j_gene: TRBJ1-3; CDR3aa: ASSQDHRASGNTIY
v_gene: TRBV4-3; abundance: .; j_gene: TRBJ1-2; CDR3aa: ASSDVRGPGYGYT
v_gene: TRBV7-2; abundance: few; j_gene: TRBJ1-2; CDR3aa: ASSSRAGRRTGGYT
v_gene: TRBV3-1/TRBV3-2; abundance: .; j_gene: TRBJ2-2; CDR3aa: ASSQEGTGNTGELF
v_gene: TRBV7-2; abundance: .; j_gene: TRBJ1-1; CDR3aa: ASSRVNTEAF
v_gene: TRBV3-1/TRBV3-2; abundance: .; j_gene: TRBJ1-1; CDR3aa: ASSKGQGIGTEAF
v_gene: TRBV2; abundance: .; j_gene: TRBJ2-7; CDR3aa: ASRSQGNSYEQY
v_gene: TRBV6-6; abundance: few; j_gene: TRBJ1-5; CDR3aa: ASSPVQGAGNNQPQH
v_gene: TRBV3-1/TRBV3-2; abundance: few; j_gene: TRBJ2-3; CDR3aa: ASSQMAAIDTQY